Below are 9 T cell receptor beta chains sequenced from a single sample in a study of shared clonotypes between healthy human individuals (dated by TCRdb to the early 2020s). To prepare the library, the immunoSEQ multiplex PCR assay was applied. This immuneACCESS table, as held by TCRdb, lists in-frame sequences with V and J called but not all clones. Of the missing ones, under half trace to an unresolved V gene in checked studies; the others have no known cause. In all, the sample holds more than 2 million clones, and roughly 95% of those were seen once. Of the sample, approximately 1.7% falls within the top ten clones. CD8 naive samples were CD45RO-negative cells positively selected for CCR7, giving a CD45RA+CCR7+ population that excluded TemRA cells. Sequencing was done on a sample of naive CD8+ T cells from PBMCs. Interpreted using the paper, the cell subset or site label stands for: CD45RA+CCR7+. All receptors come from a man younger than 35 in good health. Some clones in this sample may be carry-over from other donors' samples.

The chain links TRBV4-3 to TRBJ1-2; D unclear. Trimming left V 0 bases short and J 8 bases short, with 31 bases between. From germline, CDR1 is LGHNA and CDR2 YSLEER. This CDR3 region has 20 residues. CDR3 amino acids: CASSQDLIAGEEFIDLGYTF. The CDR3, as DNA: TGCGCCAGCAGCCAAGATTTGATTGCCGGAGAGGAGTTTATCGACCTAGGCTACACCTTC.

The chain employs TRBV5-4 and TRBJ1-2; D not certain. The ends were cut back, 4 bases at V and 1 base at J, with 20 bases in the middle. Germline V gives CDR1 SGHNT, CDR2 YYREEE (reference sequence). The CDR3 consists of 17 residues. CDR3 in amino acids: CASSPWASAEFNYGYTF. The CDR3 DNA reads as TGTGCCAGCAGCCCGTGGGCGTCAGCTGAATTTAACTATGGCTACACCTTC.

This clone was counted once. This chain joins TRBV5-1 and TRBJ2-5, with 7 bases identical to TRBD2. CDR1 SGHRS and CDR2 YFSETQ come from the germline V gene. The length of the CDR3 is 15 residues. The trim removed 7 bases at V and 2 bases at J, leaving 11 bases unmatched. The CDR3 sequence: CASGESGSGQETQYF. The CDR3 bases are TGCGCCAGCGGGGAGTCGGGTAGCGGGCAAGAGACCCAGTACTTC.

The rearrangement uses TRBV7-3 and TRBJ2-7; the match to TRBD2 covers 7 bases. Germline V lookup: CDR1 SGHTA, CDR2 FQGTGA. V dropped 2 bases and J dropped 5; count of bases not matched to a gene: 9. The CDR3 loop spans 15 amino acids. In DNA form, the CDR3 reads TGTGCCAGCAGCTTAGGTGGCGGGAGCAGGGACGAGCAGTACTTC. Translated, it gives CASSLGGGSRDEQYF.

The CDR3 sequence is CASSGRWHGETQYF. CDR3 nucleotides: TGTGCCAGCAGTGGGCGGTGGCATGGAGAGACCCAGTACTTC. The J gene is TRBJ2-5, the V gene TRBV6-4, with D hard to call. The length of the CDR3 is 14 residues. V lost 4 bases and J 4 bases, leaving 13 bases between the germline ends. Looked up from germline, CDR1 is MRHNA and CDR2 is SNTAGT.

This clone was counted only a few times. The same CDR3 can be traced to other DNA sequences in this sample. The rearrangement links TRBV27 to TRBJ2-7; no reliable D call. This CDR3 has 13 residues. The V gene lost 3 bases and the J gene lost 1 base, with 7 bases spanning the gap. CDR1 MNHEY and CDR2 SMNVEV come from the germline V gene (reference sequence). CDR3 coding DNA: TGTGCCAGCAGTTTGGGTTGGTCCTACGAGCAGTACTTC. Amino acid sequence: CASSLGWSYEQYF.

V usage is TRBV9 and J usage is TRBJ1-3, with no clear D. The germline V gene has CDR1 SGDLS and CDR2 YYNGEE. CDR3 length equals 16 residues. Deletions cut 3 bases from V and 4 bases from J, with 17 bases between. The CDR3 loop is CASSASTVTPGNTIYF. CDR3 sequence (DNA): TGTGCCAGCAGCGCCTCCACAGTCACCCCGGGAAACACCATATATTTT.

J is TRBJ2-3 and V is TRBV27; 12 bases are a match to TRBD2. Germline values: CDR1 MNHEY, CDR2 SMNVEV (reference sequence). The CDR3 length is 16 residues. The V gene end was trimmed by 5 bases and the J gene end by 4 bases; junction bases not matched to a gene: 7. The CDR3 nucleotides read TGTGCCAGCAGTCCCCGACTAGCGGGAGAGCCAGATACGCAGTATTTT. This gives the protein CASSPRLAGEPDTQYF.

The rearrangement uses TRBV13 and TRBJ2-4; 9 bases are shared with TRBD1. The CDR3 runs to 14 residues. Germline loops: CDR1 PRHDT, CDR2 FYEKMQ (reference sequence). V lost 4 bases to trimming and J lost 4 bases; unmatched junction nucleotides: 2. The chain's CDR3 is CASSWDRAKNIQYF. DNA of the CDR3: TGTGCCAGCAGCTGGGACAGGGCTAAAAACATTCAGTACTTC.